One sample yielded the 18 T cell receptor beta chains listed below, sequenced in a study of T cell changes during pregnancy in multiple sclerosis. The repertoire was sequenced with immunoSEQ multiplex PCR; TCRdb's copy has only in-frame clones and lacks some. The sample comprises 57,000 or so clones, roughly 86% of which are singletons, and 1.7% rests with the top ten. This sample comprised peripheral blood, obtained in the first trimester of pregnancy. The receptors were sampled from a female donor with multiple sclerosis, enrolled in a pregnancy study.

This chain joins TRBV5-5 and TRBJ1-2; D is perhaps TRBD1 (6 bases). V dropped 4 bases and J dropped 6 bases, with 13 bases sitting between them. This CDR3 spans 13 amino acids. The V gene's germline CDR1 is SGHKS and CDR2 YYEKEE (reference sequence). CDR3 in amino acids: CASSPQGLDGYTF. The CDR3 nucleotides are TGTGCCAGCAGCCCTCAGGGGCTGGATGGCTACACCTTC.

This clone came up once. The chain employs TRBV4-1 and TRBJ1-4; D is undetermined. Germline loops: CDR1 MGHRA, CDR2 YSYEKL. Trimming left V 1 base short and J 8 bases short, with 8 bases between. The CDR3 spans 13 residues. The CDR3 DNA reads TGCGCCAGCAGCCAAGTCAACGGGGAAAAACTGTTTTTT. Amino acids: CASSQVNGEKLFF.

The chain links TRBV6-1 to TRBJ1-1; the match to TRBD1 covers 8 bases. There are 14 residues in the CDR3. The V gene end was trimmed by 5 bases and the J gene end by 8 bases; junction bases not matched to a gene: 10. The germline V gene has CDR1 MNHNS and CDR2 SASEGT. The CDR3 reads CASSSLTGGIEAFF. Written as DNA, the CDR3 is TGTGCCAGCAGTAGTTTAACAGGGGGAATAGAAGCTTTCTTT.

Comments on this clone: Within the sample, other DNA sequences also encode this same CDR3. J is TRBJ1-5 and V is TRBV7-2; D remains unclear. V was shortened by 4 bases and J by 4 bases, with 8 bases between the two germline ends. The CDR3 totals 13 residues. Germline lookup yields CDR1 SGHTA and CDR2 FQGNSA. CDR3 protein: CASSYRGNQPQHF. CDR3 bases: TGTGCCAGCAGCTATAGAGGGAATCAGCCCCAGCATTTT. The full variable domain, with the rest looked up from reference TRBV7-2 and TRBJ1-5, is GAGVSQSPSNKVTEKGKDVELRCDPISGHTALYWYRQSLGQGLEFLIYFQGNSAPDKSGLPSDRFSAERTGGSVSTLTIQRTQQEDSAVYLCASSYRGNQPQHFGDGTRLSIL.

The chain carries TRBV6-1 and TRBJ1-1; the D is unclear. Trimming took off 0 bases at V and 5 bases at J, with 10 bases between the two ends. The germline gives CDR1 MNHNS, CDR2 SASEGT. The CDR3 has 14 residues. CDR3 nucleotides: TGTGCCAGCAGTGAAGCGTCAGGCAGAACTGAAGCTTTCTTT. It codes for CASSEASGRTEAFF.

The chain links TRBV12-5 to TRBJ2-3; 14 bases match TRBD2. J lost 3 bases, V lost 5 bases, and 4 bases had no gene match. Germline CDR1 reads LGHNT; CDR2 reads FRNRAP. The CDR3 runs to 16 residues. CDR3 in DNA: TGTGCTAGTGGTATGGGGACTAGCGGGAGTACAGATACGCAGTATTTT. The encoded protein is CASGMGTSGSTDTQYF.

This chain links TRBV30 with TRBJ1-4; D gene unclear. The CDR3 runs to 13 residues. CDR1 and CDR2 from the germline V gene are GTSNPN and SVGIG (reference sequence). V lost 0 bases, J lost 5 bases, and 7 bases lay in between. The chain's CDR3 is CAWSVGANEKLFF. DNA for the CDR3: TGTGCCTGGAGTGTAGGAGCAAATGAAAAACTGTTTTTT.

This chain links TRBV6-1 with TRBJ2-5; D perhaps matches TRBD2 (5 bases). The V gene lost 4 bases and the J gene lost 1 base, with 10 bases spanning the gap. Germline loops: CDR1 MNHNS, CDR2 SASEGT. The CDR3 consists of 14 residues. CDR3 residues: CASSAPGSQETQYF. The CDR3 bases are TGTGCCAGCAGTGCCCCGGGGAGCCAAGAGACCCAGTACTTC.

The V call is TRBV4-3, the J call TRBJ1-4; D is uncertain. The germline V gene has CDR1 LGHNA and CDR2 YSLEER. The CDR3 is 15 amino acids. Between the trimmed V and J ends, which lost 0 bases and 3 bases, there was a span of 8 bases. As DNA, the CDR3 is TGCGCCAGCAGCCAAGACCGCGGGCCTAATGAAAAACTGTTTTTT. As protein: CASSQDRGPNEKLFF.

J is TRBJ2-1 and V is TRBV5-1; D may be TRBD2 (6 bases). The germline V gene encodes CDR1 SGHRS and CDR2 YFSETQ. V lost 2 bases to trimming and J lost 4 bases, with 13 bases between them. There are 15 residues in the CDR3. The CDR3 reads CASSFRGSGYNEQFF. CDR3 bases: TGCGCCAGCAGCTTCCGGGGGAGTGGATACAATGAGCAGTTCTTC.

This clone appeared a few times. The genes are TRBV30 and TRBJ1-5, with D hard to call. CDR1 is GTSNPN, CDR2 SVGIG, per germline (reference sequence). Deletions cut 4 bases from V and 9 bases from J, with 16 bases between. This CDR3 comprises 13 residues. CDR3: CAWTERSLGPQHF. The CDR3 DNA sequence: TGTGCCTGGACCGAACGGAGTTTAGGGCCCCAGCATTTT.

The chain recombines TRBV6-1 with TRBJ2-1, with 9 nucleotides matching TRBD1. The trim removed 9 bases at V and 8 bases at J, leaving 8 bases unmatched. This CDR3 is 13 amino acids long. Germline CDR1 is MNHNS and CDR2 is SASEGT. CDR3 amino acids: CASMQQGADEQFF. The CDR3 region has the DNA TGTGCCAGTATGCAACAGGGGGCGGATGAGCAGTTCTTC.

This clone was seen once. The chain has TRBV6-6 and TRBJ2-1, with D maybe TRBD1 (6 bases). Trimming took 6 bases from V and 0 from J, leaving 9 bases between them. Germline CDR1 is MNHNY and CDR2 is SVGAGI (reference sequence). The CDR3 has 14 amino acids. The CDR3 sequence: CASSRGYSYNEQFF. The CDR3 DNA reads as TGTGCCAGCAGCAGGGGTTACTCCTACAATGAGCAGTTCTTC.

This rearrangement joins TRBV4-2 to TRBJ2-5, with 11 bases matching TRBD2. The ends lost 0 bases at V and 3 bases at J; junction bases unmatched: 6. The CDR3 totals 17 residues. Per germline, CDR1 LGHNA and CDR2 YNFKEQ. CDR3 in amino acids: CASSQDPSTSGEETQYF. CDR3 in DNA: TGTGCCAGCAGCCAAGATCCCTCGACTAGCGGGGAAGAGACCCAGTACTTC.

V and J are TRBV28 and TRBJ1-2, with D uncertain. V lost 5 bases and J 4 bases, leaving 11 bases between the germline ends. This CDR3 is 13 amino acids long. From germline, CDR1 is MDHEN and CDR2 SYDVKM. CDR3 residues: CASSRVLLYGYTF. The DNA for the CDR3 is TGTGCCAGCAGTCGCGTTCTCCTCTATGGCTACACCTTC.

This clone appeared a single time. The chain is built from TRBV5-1 and TRBJ2-2, with 10 bases identical to TRBD2. There are 16 residues in the CDR3. In germline, CDR1 is SGHRS, CDR2 YFSETQ. V lost 2 bases, J lost 4 bases, and 5 bases stayed unmatched. The CDR3 loop is CASSLLLAGITGELFF. CDR3 DNA: TGCGCCAGCAGCTTATTACTAGCGGGAATCACCGGGGAGCTGTTTTTT.

The V call is TRBV4-1, the J call TRBJ2-1, with D unresolved. Germline V CDR1 and CDR2: MGHRA, YSYEKL. This CDR3 is 18 amino acids long. V dropped 8 bases and J dropped 0 bases, with 23 bases sitting between them. The CDR3 loop is CASREWSVEESSYNEQFF. The CDR3 nucleotides read TGCGCCAGCCGCGAATGGAGCGTTGAGGAGAGCTCCTACAATGAGCAGTTCTTC.

V and J are TRBV18 and TRBJ1-5; D possibly corresponds to TRBD1 (5 bases). In germline, CDR1 is KGHSH, CDR2 LQKENI. With 5 bases removed from V and 1 base from J, the gap between germline ends came to 15 bases. CDR3 length: 16 amino acids. The CDR3 DNA is TGTGCCAGCTCAACGACGTACAGACAGAGCAATCAGCCCCAGCATTTT. It codes for CASSTTYRQSNQPQHF.